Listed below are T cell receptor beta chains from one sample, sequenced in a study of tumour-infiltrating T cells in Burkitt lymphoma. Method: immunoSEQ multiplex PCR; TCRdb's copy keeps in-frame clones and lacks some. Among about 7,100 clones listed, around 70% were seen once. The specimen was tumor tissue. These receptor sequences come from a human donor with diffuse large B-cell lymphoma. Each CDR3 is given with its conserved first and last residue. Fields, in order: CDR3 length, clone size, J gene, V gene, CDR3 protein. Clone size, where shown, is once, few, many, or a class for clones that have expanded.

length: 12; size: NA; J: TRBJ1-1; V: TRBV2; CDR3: CASSHRNTEAFF
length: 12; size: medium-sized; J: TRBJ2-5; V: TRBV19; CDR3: CASSIWQETQYF
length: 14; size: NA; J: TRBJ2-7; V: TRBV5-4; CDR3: CASSQGQHSYEQYF
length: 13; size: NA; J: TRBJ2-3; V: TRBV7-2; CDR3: CASSLAVEAAQYF
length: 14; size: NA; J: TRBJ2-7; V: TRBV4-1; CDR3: CASSLLTGPYEQYF
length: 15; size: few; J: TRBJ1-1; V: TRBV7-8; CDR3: CASSLVLGATTEAFF
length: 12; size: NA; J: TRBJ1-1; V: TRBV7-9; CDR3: CASRAGGTEAFF
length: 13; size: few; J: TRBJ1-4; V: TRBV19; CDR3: CASSGTRDEKLFF
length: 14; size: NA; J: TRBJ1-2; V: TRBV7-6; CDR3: CASSPSGGRFGYTF
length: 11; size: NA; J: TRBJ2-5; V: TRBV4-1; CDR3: CASSRGETQYF
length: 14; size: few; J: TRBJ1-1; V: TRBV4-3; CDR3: CASSQDSVAAEAFF
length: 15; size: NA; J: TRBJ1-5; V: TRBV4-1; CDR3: CASSHLRVGNQPQHF
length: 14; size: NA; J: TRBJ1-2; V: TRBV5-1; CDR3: CASSLDRLTYGYTF
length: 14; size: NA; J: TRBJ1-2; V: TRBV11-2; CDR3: CASSLVQGGYGYTF
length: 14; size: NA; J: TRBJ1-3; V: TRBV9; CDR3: CASSPWGTGNTIYF
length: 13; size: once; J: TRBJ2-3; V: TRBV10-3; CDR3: CAISEQGADTQYF
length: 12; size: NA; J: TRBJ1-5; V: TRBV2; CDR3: CASSEAETPQHF
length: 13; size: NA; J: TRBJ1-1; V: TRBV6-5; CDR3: CASSYDRVTEAFF
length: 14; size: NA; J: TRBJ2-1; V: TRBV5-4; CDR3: CASSSSGGVNEQFF
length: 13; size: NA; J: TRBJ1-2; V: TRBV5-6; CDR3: CASSLRGLYGYTF
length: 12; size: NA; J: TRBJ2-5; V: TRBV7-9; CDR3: CASRTSGGREYF
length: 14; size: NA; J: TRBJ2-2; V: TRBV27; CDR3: CASSPLVLAGELFF
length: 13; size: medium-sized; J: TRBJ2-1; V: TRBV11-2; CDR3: CASSFKGYNEQFF
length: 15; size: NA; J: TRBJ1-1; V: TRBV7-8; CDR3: CASSPGTGGNTEAFF